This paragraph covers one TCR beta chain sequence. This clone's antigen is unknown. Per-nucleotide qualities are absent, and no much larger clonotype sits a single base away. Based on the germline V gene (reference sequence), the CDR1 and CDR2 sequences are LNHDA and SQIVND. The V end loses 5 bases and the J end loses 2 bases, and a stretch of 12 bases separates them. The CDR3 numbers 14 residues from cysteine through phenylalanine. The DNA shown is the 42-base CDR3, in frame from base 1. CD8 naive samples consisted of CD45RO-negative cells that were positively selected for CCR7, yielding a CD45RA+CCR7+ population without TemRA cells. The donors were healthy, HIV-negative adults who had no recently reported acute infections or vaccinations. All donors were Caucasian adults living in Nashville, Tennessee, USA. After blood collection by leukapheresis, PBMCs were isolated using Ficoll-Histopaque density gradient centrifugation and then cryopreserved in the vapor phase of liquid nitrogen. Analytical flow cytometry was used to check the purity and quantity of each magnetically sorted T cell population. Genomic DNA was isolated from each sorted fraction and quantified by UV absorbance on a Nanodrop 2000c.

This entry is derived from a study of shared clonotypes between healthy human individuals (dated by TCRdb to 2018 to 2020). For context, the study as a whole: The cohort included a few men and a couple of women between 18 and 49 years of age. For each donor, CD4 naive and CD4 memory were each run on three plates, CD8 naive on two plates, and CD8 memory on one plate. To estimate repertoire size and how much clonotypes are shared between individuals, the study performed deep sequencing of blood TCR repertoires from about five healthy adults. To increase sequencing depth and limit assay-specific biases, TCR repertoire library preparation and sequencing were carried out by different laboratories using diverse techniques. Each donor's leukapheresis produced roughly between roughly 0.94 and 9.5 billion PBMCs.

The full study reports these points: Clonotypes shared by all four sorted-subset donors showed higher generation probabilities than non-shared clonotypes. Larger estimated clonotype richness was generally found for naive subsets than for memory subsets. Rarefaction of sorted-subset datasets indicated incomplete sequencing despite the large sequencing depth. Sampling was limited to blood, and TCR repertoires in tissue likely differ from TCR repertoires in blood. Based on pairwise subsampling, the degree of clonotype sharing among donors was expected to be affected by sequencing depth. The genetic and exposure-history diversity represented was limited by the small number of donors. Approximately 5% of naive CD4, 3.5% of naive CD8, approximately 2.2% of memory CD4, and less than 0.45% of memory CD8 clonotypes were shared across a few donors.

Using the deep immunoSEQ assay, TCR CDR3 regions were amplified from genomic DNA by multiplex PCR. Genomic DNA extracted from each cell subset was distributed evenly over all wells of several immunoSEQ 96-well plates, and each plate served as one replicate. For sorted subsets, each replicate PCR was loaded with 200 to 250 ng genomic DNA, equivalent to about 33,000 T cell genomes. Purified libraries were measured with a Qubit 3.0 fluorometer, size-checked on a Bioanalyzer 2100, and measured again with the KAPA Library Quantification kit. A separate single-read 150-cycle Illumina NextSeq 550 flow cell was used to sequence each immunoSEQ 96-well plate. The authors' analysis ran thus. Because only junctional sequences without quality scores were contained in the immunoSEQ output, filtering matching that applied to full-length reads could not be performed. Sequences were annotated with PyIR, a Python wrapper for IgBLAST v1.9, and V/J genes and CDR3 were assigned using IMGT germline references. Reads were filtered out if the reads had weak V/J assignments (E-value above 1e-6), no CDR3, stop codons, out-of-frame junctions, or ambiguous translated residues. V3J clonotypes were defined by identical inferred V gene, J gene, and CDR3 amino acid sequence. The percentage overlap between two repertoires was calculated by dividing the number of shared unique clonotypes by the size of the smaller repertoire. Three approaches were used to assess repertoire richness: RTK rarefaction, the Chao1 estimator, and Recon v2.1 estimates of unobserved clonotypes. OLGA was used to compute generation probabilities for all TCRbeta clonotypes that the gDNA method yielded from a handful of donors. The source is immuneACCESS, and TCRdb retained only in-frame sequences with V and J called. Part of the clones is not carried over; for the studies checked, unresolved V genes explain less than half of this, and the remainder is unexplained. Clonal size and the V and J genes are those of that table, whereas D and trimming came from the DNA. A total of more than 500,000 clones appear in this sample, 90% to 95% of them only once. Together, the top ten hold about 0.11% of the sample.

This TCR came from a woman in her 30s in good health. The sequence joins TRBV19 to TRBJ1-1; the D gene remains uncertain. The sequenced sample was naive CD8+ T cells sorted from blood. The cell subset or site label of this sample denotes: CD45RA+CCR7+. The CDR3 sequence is CASSASPANTEAFF. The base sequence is TGTGCCAGTAGTGCATCCCCCGCTAACACTGAAGCTTTCTTT. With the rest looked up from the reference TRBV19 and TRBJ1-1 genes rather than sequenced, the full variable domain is DGGITQSPKYLFRKEGQNVTLSCEQNLNHDAMYWYRQDPGQGLRLIYYSQIVNDFQKGDIAEGYSVSREKKESFPLTVTSAQKNPTAFYLCASSASPANTEAFFGQGTRLTVV.